The clone carrying this T cell receptor beta chain was seen a few times. No antigen is known for it. This record comes from a study of T cells after yellow fever vaccination. Study-wide findings and caveats: Faster peaking, at day 5 versus 15, marked a secondary response that was weaker. Reappearing after the booster were most of the clones from primary vaccination (roughly 95% CD4, 85% to 90% CD8).

Trimming took off 0 bases at V and 9 bases at J, with 12 bases between the two ends. The CDR3 covers 12 residues. Germline V lookup: CDR1 DFQATT, CDR2 SNEGSKA (reference sequence). Each CDR3 protein gets one entry after TCRdb re-called the 5' RACE reads with MiXCR. Seen here are 620,000 or so distinct CDR3 sequences, around an eighth observed once, and the top ten hold 15%. This material consisted of PBMCs, taken on the day of the yellow fever booster vaccination. This chain joins TRBV20-1 and TRBJ2-7; maybe TRBD2 (6 bases). The sequence was collected from a man aged 30-40 years who received the YFV17D yellow fever vaccine. The CDR3 DNA reads as TGCAGTGCTAGAGATGGAGGGAACTGGCAGTACTTC. Amino acids: CSARDGGNWQYF.